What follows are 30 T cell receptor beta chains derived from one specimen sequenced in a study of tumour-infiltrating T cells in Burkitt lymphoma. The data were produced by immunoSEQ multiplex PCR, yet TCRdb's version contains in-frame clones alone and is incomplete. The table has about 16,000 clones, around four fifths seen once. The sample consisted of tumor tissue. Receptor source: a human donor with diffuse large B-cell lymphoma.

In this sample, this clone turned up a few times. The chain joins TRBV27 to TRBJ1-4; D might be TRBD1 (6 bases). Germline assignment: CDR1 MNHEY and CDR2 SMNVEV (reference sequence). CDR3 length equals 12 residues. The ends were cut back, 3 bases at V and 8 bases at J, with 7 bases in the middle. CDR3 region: CASSFRGEKLFF. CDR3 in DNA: TGTGCCAGCAGTTTTAGGGGGGAAAAACTGTTTTTT.

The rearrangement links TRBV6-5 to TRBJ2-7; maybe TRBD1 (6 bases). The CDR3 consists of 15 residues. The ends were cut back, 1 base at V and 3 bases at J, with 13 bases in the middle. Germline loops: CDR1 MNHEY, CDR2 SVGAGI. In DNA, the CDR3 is TGTGCCAGCAGTTACTTAACAGGGCCCTACTACGAGCAGTACTTC. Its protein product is CASSYLTGPYYEQYF.

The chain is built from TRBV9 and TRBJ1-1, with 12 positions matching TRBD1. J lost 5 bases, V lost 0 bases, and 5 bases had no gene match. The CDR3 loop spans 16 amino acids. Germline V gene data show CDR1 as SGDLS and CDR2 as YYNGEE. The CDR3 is CASSVEGQGANTEAFF. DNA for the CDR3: TGTGCCAGCAGCGTAGAGGGACAGGGGGCAAATACTGAAGCTTTCTTT.

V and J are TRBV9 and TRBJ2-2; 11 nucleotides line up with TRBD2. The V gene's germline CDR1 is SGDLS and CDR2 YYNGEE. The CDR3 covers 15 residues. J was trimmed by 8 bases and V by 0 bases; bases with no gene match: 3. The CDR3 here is CASSVELAGEGELFF. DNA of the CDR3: TGTGCCAGCAGCGTAGAACTAGCGGGAGAAGGGGAGCTGTTTTTT.

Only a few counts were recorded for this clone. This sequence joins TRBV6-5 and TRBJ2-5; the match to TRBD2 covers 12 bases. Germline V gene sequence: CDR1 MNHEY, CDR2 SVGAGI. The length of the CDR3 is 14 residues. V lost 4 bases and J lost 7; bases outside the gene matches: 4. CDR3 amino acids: CASSSGLAGPTQYF. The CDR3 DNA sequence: TGTGCCAGCAGTTCGGGACTAGCGGGCCCGACCCAGTACTTC.

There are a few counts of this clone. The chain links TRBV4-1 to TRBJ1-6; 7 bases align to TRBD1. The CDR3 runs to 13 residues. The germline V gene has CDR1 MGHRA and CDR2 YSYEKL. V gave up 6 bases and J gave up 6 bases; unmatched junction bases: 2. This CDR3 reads CASSRDSNSPLHF. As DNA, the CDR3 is TGCGCCAGCAGTCGGGACAGTAATTCACCCCTCCACTTT.

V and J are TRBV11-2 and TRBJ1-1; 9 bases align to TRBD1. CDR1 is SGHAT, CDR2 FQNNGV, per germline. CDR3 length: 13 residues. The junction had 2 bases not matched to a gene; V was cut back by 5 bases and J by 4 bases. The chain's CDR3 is CASSLQGATEAFF. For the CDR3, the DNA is TGTGCCAGCAGCCTACAGGGGGCCACTGAAGCTTTCTTT.

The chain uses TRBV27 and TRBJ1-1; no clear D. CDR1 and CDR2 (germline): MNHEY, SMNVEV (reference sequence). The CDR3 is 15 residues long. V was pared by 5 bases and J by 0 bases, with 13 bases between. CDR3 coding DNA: TGTGCCAGCAGTCCCCTCCAGGAGCTGAACACTGAAGCTTTCTTT. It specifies CASSPLQELNTEAFF.

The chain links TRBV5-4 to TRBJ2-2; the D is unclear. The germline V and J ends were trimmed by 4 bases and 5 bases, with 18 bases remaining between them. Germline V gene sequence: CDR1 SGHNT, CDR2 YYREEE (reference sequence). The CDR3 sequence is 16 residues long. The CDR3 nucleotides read TGTGCCAGCAGCGTCGGTCAGCGCCGAAGTACCGGGGAGCTGTTTTTT. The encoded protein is CASSVGQRRSTGELFF.

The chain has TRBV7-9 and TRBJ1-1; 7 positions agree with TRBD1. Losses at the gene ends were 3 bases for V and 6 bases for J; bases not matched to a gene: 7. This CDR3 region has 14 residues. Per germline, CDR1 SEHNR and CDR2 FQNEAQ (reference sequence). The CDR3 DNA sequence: TGTGCCAGCAGCTTCCAGACAGGGATGGCTGAAGCTTTCTTT. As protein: CASSFQTGMAEAFF.

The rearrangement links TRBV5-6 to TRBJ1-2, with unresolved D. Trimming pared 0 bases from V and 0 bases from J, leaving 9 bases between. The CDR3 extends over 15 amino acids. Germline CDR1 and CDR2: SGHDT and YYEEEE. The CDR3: CASSLAGVPNYGYTF. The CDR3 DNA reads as TGTGCCAGCAGCTTGGCCGGCGTACCTAACTATGGCTACACCTTC.

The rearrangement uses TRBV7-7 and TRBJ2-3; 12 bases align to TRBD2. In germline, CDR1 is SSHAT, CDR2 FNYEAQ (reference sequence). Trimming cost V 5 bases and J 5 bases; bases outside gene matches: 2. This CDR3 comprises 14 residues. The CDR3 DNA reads TGTGCCAGCAGCCCGGGACTAGCGGGAGATACGCAGTATTTT. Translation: CASSPGLAGDTQYF.

This chain's CDR3 is CASSYSPTSSNEQFF. Here the CDR3 DNA reads TGTGCCAGCAGTTACTCCCCAACTAGCAGCAATGAGCAGTTCTTC. The chain joins TRBV6-5 to TRBJ2-1; D possibly corresponds to TRBD2 (6 bases). V was pared by 0 bases and J by 6 bases, with 12 bases between. Germline-derived CDR1 and CDR2 are MNHEY and SVGAGI. The CDR3 length is 15 residues.

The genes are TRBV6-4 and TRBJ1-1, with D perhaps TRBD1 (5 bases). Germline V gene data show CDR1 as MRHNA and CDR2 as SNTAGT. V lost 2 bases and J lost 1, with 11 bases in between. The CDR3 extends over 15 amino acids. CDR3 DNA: TGTGCCAGCAGTGACGGGGCGGCGGAGAACACTGAAGCTTTCTTT. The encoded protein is CASSDGAAENTEAFF.

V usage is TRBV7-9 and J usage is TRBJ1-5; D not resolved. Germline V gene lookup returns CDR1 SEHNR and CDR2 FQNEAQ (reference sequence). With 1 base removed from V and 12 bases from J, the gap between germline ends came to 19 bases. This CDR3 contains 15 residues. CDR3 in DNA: TGTGCCAGCAGCTTAGGGGCCGGGCCGGACTTTCACCAGCATTTT. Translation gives CASSLGAGPDFHQHF.

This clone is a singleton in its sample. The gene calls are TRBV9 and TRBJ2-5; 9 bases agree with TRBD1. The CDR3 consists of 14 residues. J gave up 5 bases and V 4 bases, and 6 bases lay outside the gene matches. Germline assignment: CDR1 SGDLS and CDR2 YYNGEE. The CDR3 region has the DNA TGTGCCAGCAGCTTCGGACAGGGGAAGGAGACCCAGTACTTC. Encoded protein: CASSFGQGKETQYF.

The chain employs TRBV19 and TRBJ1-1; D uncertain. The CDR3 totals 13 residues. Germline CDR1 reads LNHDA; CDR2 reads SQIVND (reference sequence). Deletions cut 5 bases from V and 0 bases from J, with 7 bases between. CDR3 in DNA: TGTGCCAGTAGTGGGTACATGAACACTGAAGCTTTCTTT. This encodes CASSGYMNTEAFF. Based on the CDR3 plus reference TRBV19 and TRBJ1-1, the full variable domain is DGGITQSPKYLFRKEGQNVTLSCEQNLNHDAMYWYRQDPGQGLRLIYYSQIVNDFQKGDIAEGYSVSREKKESFPLTVTSAQKNPTAFYLCASSGYMNTEAFFGQGTRLTVV.

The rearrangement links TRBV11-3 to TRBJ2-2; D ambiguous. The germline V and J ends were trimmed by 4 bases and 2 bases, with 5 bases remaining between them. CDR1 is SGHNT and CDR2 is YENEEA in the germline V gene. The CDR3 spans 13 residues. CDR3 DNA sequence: TGTGCCAGCAGCTCCGAAAACACCGGGGAGCTGTTTTTT. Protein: CASSSENTGELFF.

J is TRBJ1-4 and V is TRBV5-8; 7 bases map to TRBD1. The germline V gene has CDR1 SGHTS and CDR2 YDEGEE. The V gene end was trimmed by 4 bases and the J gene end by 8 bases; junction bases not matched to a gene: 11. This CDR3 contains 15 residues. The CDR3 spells CASSDRTGSKEKLFF. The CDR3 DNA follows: TGTGCCAGCAGCGACCGGACAGGAAGTAAAGAAAAACTGTTTTTT. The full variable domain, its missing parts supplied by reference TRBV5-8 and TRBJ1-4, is EAGVTQSPTHLIKTRGQQATLRCSPISGHTSVYWYQQALGLGLQFLLWYDEGEERNRGNFPPRFSGRQFPNYSSELNVNALELEDSALYLCASSDRTGSKEKLFFGSGTQLSVL.

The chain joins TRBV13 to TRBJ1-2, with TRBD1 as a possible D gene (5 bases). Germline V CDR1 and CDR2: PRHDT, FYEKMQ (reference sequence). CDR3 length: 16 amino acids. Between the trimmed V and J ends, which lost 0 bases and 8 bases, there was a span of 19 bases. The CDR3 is CASSLGVGVSSRGYTF. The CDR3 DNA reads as TGTGCCAGCAGCTTAGGTGTGGGGGTTTCCTCTCGGGGCTACACCTTC.

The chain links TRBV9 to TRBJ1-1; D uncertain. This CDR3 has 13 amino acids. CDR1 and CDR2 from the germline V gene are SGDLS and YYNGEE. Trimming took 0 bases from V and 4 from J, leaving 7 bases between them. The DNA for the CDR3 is TGTGCCAGCAGCGTAGGCCTCGCCACTGAAGCTTTCTTT. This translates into CASSVGLATEAFF.

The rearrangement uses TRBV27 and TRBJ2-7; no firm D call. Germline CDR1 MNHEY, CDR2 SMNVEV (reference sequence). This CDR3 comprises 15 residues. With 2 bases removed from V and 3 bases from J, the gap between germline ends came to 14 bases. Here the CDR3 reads CASSLGVGLSYEQYF. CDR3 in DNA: TGTGCCAGCAGTTTAGGGGTCGGCCTAAGCTACGAGCAGTACTTC.

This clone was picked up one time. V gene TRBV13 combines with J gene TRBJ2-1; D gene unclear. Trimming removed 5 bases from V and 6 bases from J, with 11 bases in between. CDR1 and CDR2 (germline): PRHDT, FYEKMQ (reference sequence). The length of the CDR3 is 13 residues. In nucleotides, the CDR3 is TGTGCCAGCAGCCTCGGGTCCCTCAATGAGCAGTTCTTC. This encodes CASSLGSLNEQFF. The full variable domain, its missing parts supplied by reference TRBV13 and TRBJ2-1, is AAGVIQSPRHLIKEKRETATLKCYPIPRHDTVYWYQQGPGQDPQFLISFYEKMQSDKGSIPDRFSAQQFSDYHSELNMSSLELGDSALYFCASSLGSLNEQFFGPGTRLTVL.

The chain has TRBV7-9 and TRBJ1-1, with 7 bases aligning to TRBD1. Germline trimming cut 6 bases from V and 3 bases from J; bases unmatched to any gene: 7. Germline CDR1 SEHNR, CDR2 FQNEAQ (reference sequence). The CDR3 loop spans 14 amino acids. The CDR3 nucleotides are TGTGCCAGCAGAACGCAGGGGGTCTACACTGAAGCTTTCTTT. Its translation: CASRTQGVYTEAFF.

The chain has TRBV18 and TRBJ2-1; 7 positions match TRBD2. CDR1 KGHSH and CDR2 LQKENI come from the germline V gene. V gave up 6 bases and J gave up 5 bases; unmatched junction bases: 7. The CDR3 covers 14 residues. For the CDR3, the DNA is TGTGCCAGCTCCCCCAGAAGCGGGGACAATGAGCAGTTCTTC. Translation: CASSPRSGDNEQFF.

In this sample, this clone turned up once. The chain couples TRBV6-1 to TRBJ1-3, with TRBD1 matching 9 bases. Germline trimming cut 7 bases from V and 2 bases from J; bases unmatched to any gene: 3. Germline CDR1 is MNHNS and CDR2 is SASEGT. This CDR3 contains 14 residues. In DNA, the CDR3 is TGTGCCAGCACACGACAGGGGGCTGGAAACACCATATATTTT. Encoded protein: CASTRQGAGNTIYF.

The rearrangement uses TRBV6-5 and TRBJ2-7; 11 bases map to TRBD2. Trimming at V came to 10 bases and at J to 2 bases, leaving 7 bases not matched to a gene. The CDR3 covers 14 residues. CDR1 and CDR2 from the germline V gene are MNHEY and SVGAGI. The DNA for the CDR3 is TGTGCCACTCGACTAGCGGGATATCCCTACGAGCAGTACTTC. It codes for CATRLAGYPYEQYF.

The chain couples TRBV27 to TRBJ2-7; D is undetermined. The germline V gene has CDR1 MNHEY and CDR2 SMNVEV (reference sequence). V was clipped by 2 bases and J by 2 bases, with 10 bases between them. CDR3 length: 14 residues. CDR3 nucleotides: TGTGCCAGCAGTTTAGCGGACCAACCCTACGAGCAGTACTTC. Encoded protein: CASSLADQPYEQYF.

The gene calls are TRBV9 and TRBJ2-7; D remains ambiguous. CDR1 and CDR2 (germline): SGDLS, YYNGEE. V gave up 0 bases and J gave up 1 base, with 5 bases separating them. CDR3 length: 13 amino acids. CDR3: CASSVESSYEQYF. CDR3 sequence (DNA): TGTGCCAGCAGCGTAGAGAGTTCCTACGAGCAGTACTTC.

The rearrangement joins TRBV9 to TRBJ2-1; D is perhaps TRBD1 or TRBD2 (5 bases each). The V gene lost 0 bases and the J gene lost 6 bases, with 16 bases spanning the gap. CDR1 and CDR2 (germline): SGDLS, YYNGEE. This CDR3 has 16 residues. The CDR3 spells CASSVGLGVGVNEQFF. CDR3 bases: TGTGCCAGCAGCGTAGGGCTCGGGGTGGGGGTCAATGAGCAGTTCTTC.